These 27 T cell receptor beta chains share one sample of origin, sequenced in a study of response to subunit inactivated influenza vaccine. MiXCR, applied by TCRdb to the RT-PCR reads, yields one record per CDR3 protein. The data contain about 540,000 distinct CDR3 sequences, less than 15% of them singletons. This material consisted of PBMCs from blood, taken about 12 days after vaccination. The receptors originated from a middle-aged man who received an inactivated influenza vaccine.

This chain joins TRBV6-5 and TRBJ1-5, with D possibly TRBD1 on 5 matching bases. Germline-derived CDR1 and CDR2 are MNHEY and SVGAGI. Trimming shortened V by 0 bases and J by 9 bases, and 12 bases separated the two germline ends. The CDR3 consists of 14 residues. The CDR3 region has the DNA TGTGCCAGCAGTTACTCGACTGGGACTGGGCCCCAGCATTTT. It translates to CASSYSTGTGPQHF.

This clonotype occurred a few times. This chain joins TRBV30 and TRBJ2-7; 11 nucleotides agree with TRBD2. CDR3 length: 13 amino acids. The V gene end was trimmed by 5 bases and the J gene end by 5 bases; junction bases not matched to a gene: 5. Looked up from germline, CDR1 is GTSNPN and CDR2 is SVGIG (reference sequence). The CDR3 coding sequence is TGTGCCTGGCAGGGACTAGCGGCCCACGAGCAGTACTTC. It codes for CAWQGLAAHEQYF.

The CDR3 loop reads CASSQGTGWTGELFF. The CDR3 DNA is TGTGCCAGCTCACAGGGGACAGGTTGGACCGGGGAGCTGTTTTTT. The chain couples TRBV18 to TRBJ2-2; 8 nucleotides match TRBD1. The CDR3 runs to 15 residues. The germline V gene encodes CDR1 KGHSH and CDR2 LQKENI. The trim removed 4 bases at V and 5 bases at J, leaving 6 bases unmatched.

This clonotype is a singleton in its sample. CDR3 nucleotides: TGCAGCGTCGCAGGGAGGCTAGCTAACTATGGCTACACCTTC. It is translated as CSVAGRLANYGYTF. V usage is TRBV29-1 and J usage is TRBJ1-2, with D perhaps TRBD1 (5 bases). With 6 bases removed from V and 0 bases from J, the gap between germline ends came to 14 bases. The CDR3 runs 14 residues. Germline CDR1 SQVTM, CDR2 ANQGSEA. The entire variable domain, with the rest obtained from reference TRBV29-1 and TRBJ1-2, is as follows: SAVISQKPSRDICQRGTSLTIQCQVDSQVTMMFWYRQQPGQSLTLIATANQGSEATYESGFVIDKFPISRPNLTFSTLTVSNMSPEDSSIYLCSVAGRLANYGYTFGSGTRLTVV.

This clonotype came up a few times. This chain links TRBV4-3 with TRBJ2-1; the D is unclear. Trimming left V 0 bases short and J 8 bases short, with 11 bases between. The germline V gene encodes CDR1 LGHNA and CDR2 YSLEER. This CDR3 has 14 residues. In DNA, the CDR3 is TGCGCCAGCAGCCAAGATGCGTCCTTGGATGAGCAGTTCTTC. Translation: CASSQDASLDEQFF.

The chain is built from TRBV5-1 and TRBJ2-5; D might be TRBD1 or TRBD2, each matching 6 bases. The CDR3 consists of 15 residues. Trimming pared 3 bases from V and 5 bases from J, leaving 17 bases between. Germline CDR1 is SGHRS and CDR2 is YFSETQ. Here the CDR3 reads CASSYSVGGLETQYF. CDR3 sequence (DNA): TGCGCCAGCAGCTACTCTGTGGGGGGCCTGGAGACCCAGTACTTC.

There are a few counts of this clonotype. V gene TRBV29-1 combines with J gene TRBJ2-5, with a tentative D call TRBD2 (6 bases). The V end lost 7 bases, the J end lost 2 bases, and 11 bases lay between the germline ends. Germline-derived CDR1 and CDR2 are SQVTM and ANQGSEA. CDR3 length: 12 residues. The CDR3 sequence is CSGRDGQETQYF. The CDR3 DNA is TGCAGCGGGAGGGATGGGCAAGAGACCCAGTACTTC.

This clonotype was seen once. The V and J genes are TRBV20-1 and TRBJ2-1, with 9 positions matching TRBD1. This CDR3 comprises 12 residues. V trimming: 5 bases; J trimming: 16 bases; junction bases outside the gene matches: 12. Germline V gene data show CDR1 as DFQATT and CDR2 as SNEGSKA (reference sequence). As DNA, the CDR3 is TGCAGTGCTTGGTCAACCGGGACAGGGAAATTCTTC. This gives the protein CSAWSTGTGKFF.

A single count supports this clonotype. The rearrangement links TRBV3-1 to TRBJ2-2; 7 nucleotides agree with TRBD2. Germline V gene lookup returns CDR1 LGHDT and CDR2 YNNKEL (reference sequence). With V trimmed by 1 base and J by 6 bases, 8 bases remained unmatched. The CDR3 is 16 amino acids. The DNA for the CDR3 is TGTGCCAGCAGCCAAGGTCCCGCGGGAGTCCCCGGGGAGCTGTTTTTT. It encodes CASSQGPAGVPGELFF.

This clonotype was found a few times. The V gene is TRBV4-2, the J gene TRBJ1-5; maybe TRBD1 (5 bases). Trimming removed 0 bases from V and 4 bases from J, with 16 bases in between. In germline, CDR1 is LGHNA, CDR2 YNFKEQ. This CDR3 is built from 17 residues. The chain's CDR3 is CASSQDVRGSSNQPQHF. The CDR3 DNA reads TGTGCCAGCAGCCAAGATGTTCGGGGCAGTTCTAATCAGCCCCAGCATTTT.

This clonotype was counted only a few times. The chain carries TRBV7-8 and TRBJ1-1; D is possibly TRBD1 (5 bases). In germline, CDR1 is SGHVS, CDR2 FQNEAQ. Trimming took off 1 base at V and 10 bases at J, with 10 bases between the two ends. This CDR3 is built from 12 residues. CDR3 amino acids: CASSLVVGTAFF. CDR3 DNA sequence: TGTGCCAGCAGCTTAGTGGTAGGGACAGCTTTCTTT.

This chain's CDR3 is CASSTGVRQGVGEQYF. CDR3 coding DNA: TGCGCCAGCAGCACGGGGGTGCGACAGGGGGTTGGTGAGCAGTACTTC. This chain joins TRBV5-1 and TRBJ2-7, with 9 bases matching TRBD1. With V trimmed by 4 bases and J by 7 bases, 15 bases remained unmatched. Germline assignment: CDR1 SGHRS and CDR2 YFSETQ. This CDR3 is 16 amino acids long.

This chain connects TRBV10-3 to TRBJ2-5, with TRBD2 matching over 15 bases. With 5 bases clipped from V and 4 bases from J, the junction kept 2 bases outside the gene matches. CDR1 is ENHRY and CDR2 is SYGVKD in the germline V gene. There are 15 residues in the CDR3. The CDR3 loop reads CAISRGLAGGETQYF. The CDR3 DNA reads as TGTGCCATCAGTAGGGGACTAGCGGGAGGAGAGACCCAGTACTTC.

Here the CDR3 reads CSARDGGGAKNIQYF. Here the CDR3 DNA reads TGCAGTGCTAGAGATGGCGGCGGAGCCAAAAACATTCAGTACTTC. The chain couples TRBV20-1 to TRBJ2-4; unclear D gene. V lost 0 bases and J lost 0, with 9 bases in between. The CDR3 sequence is 15 residues long. Germline lookup yields CDR1 DFQATT and CDR2 SNEGSKA (reference sequence).

This sequence joins TRBV3-1 and TRBJ1-3, with D hard to call. V gave up 4 bases and J gave up 9 bases, with 16 bases separating them. The CDR3 runs to 14 residues. CDR1 and CDR2 (germline): LGHDT, YNNKEL (reference sequence). The CDR3 region is CASSLLDRGGTIYF. In nucleotides, the CDR3 is TGTGCCAGCAGCCTGCTAGATCGCGGAGGCACCATATATTTT.

This clonotype was seen repeatedly, ten times or more. The chain carries TRBV7-9 and TRBJ1-1, with 9 nucleotides matching TRBD1. Germline V gene data show CDR1 as SEHNR and CDR2 as FQNEAQ (reference sequence). V shed 4 bases and J 8 bases; nucleotides not matched to a gene: 2. This CDR3 has 12 amino acids. The CDR3 loop is CASSYGQGEAFF. In DNA, the CDR3 is TGTGCCAGCAGCTACGGACAGGGGGAAGCTTTCTTT.

This clonotype was observed a few times. The gene calls are TRBV7-9 and TRBJ1-1, with TRBD1 matching 8 bases. The V gene end was trimmed by 0 bases and the J gene end by 0 bases; junction bases not matched to a gene: 3. The CDR3 runs to 16 residues. Germline assignment: CDR1 SEHNR and CDR2 FQNEAQ (reference sequence). The CDR3 loop is CASSLAGTGMNTEAFF. CDR3 bases: TGTGCCAGCAGCTTAGCCGGGACAGGTATGAACACTGAAGCTTTCTTT.

The chain joins TRBV20-1 to TRBJ2-1; 9 bases map to TRBD2. Germline CDR1 reads DFQATT; CDR2 reads SNEGSKA (reference sequence). CDR3 length: 15 residues. Trimming took 6 bases from V and 8 from J; bases not matched to a gene: 14. The CDR3: CSARHGGGALDEQFF. Here the CDR3 DNA reads TGCAGTGCCCGTCACGGCGGGGGGGCGTTAGATGAGCAGTTCTTC.

V is TRBV5-1 and J is TRBJ2-5; 9 bases align to TRBD1. V was clipped by 7 bases and J by 1 base; unmatched bases: 5. The germline V gene has CDR1 SGHRS and CDR2 YFSETQ. The CDR3 sequence is 14 residues long. Here the CDR3 reads CASSGTGSQETQYF. The CDR3 DNA is TGCGCCAGCTCCGGGACAGGGTCCCAAGAGACCCAGTACTTC.

This clonotype has a count of ten or more. The chain combines TRBV3-1 with TRBJ2-1; D unresolved. Trimming removed 1 base from V and 13 bases from J, with 11 bases in between. Germline V gene data show CDR1 as LGHDT and CDR2 as YNNKEL (reference sequence). This CDR3 is 12 amino acids long. CDR3 protein: CASSQVGRTQFF. Here the CDR3 DNA reads TGTGCCAGCAGCCAAGTTGGCAGGACCCAGTTCTTC.

The chain uses TRBV9 and TRBJ2-5, with a weak D call TRBD2 (5 bases). Germline V gene lookup returns CDR1 SGDLS and CDR2 YYNGEE. This CDR3 is 15 amino acids long. Trimming took 0 bases from V and 2 from J, leaving 11 bases between them. Written as DNA, the CDR3 is TGTGCCAGCAGCGTAGATATAGCGCCACAAGAGACCCAGTACTTC. This encodes CASSVDIAPQETQYF.

This clonotype was counted between two and nine times. V is TRBV7-9 and J is TRBJ2-3; no reliable D call. V lost 5 bases and J lost 8, with 14 bases in between. The CDR3 covers 13 residues. Germline V CDR1 and CDR2: SEHNR, FQNEAQ (reference sequence). The CDR3: CASSIPLVATQYF. The CDR3 DNA follows: TGTGCCAGCAGCATACCGCTAGTGGCTACGCAGTATTTT.

The rearrangement joins TRBV3-1 to TRBJ1-6; no clear D. CDR1 and CDR2 (germline): LGHDT, YNNKEL (reference sequence). CDR3 length: 17 residues. Trimming took off 1 base at V and 6 bases at J, with 16 bases between the two ends. CDR3 sequence reads: CASSQGAGLGSNSPLHF. The CDR3 nucleotides are TGTGCCAGCAGCCAAGGGGCCGGGCTGGGCAGTAATTCACCCCTCCACTTT.

V gene TRBV6-2 or TRBV6-3 combines with J gene TRBJ1-1; 8 nucleotides align to TRBD1. V was clipped by 6 bases and J by 5 bases; unmatched bases: 8. Germline V gives CDR1 MNHEY, CDR2 SVGEGT. The length of the CDR3 is 14 residues. In nucleotides, the CDR3 is TGTGCCAGCAGACCGGACAGGGTTGAAACTGAAGCTTTCTTT. Its translation is CASRPDRVETEAFF.

This clonotype turned up a few times. The chain uses TRBV7-8 and TRBJ2-1; TRBD2 agrees at 8 bases. The CDR3 runs to 15 residues. J gave up 9 bases and V 2 bases, and 9 bases lay outside the gene matches. Germline values: CDR1 SGHVS, CDR2 FQNEAQ. CDR3 protein: CASSLRPLAAVEQFF. CDR3 bases: TGTGCCAGCAGCTTAAGACCACTAGCGGCGGTTGAGCAGTTCTTC.

The J gene is TRBJ2-5, the V gene TRBV7-9, with D unclear. The CDR3 is 15 residues long. Germline values: CDR1 SEHNR, CDR2 FQNEAQ (reference sequence). Trimming removed 5 bases from V and 2 bases from J, with 15 bases in between. This CDR3 is CASSPSMGSQETQYF. CDR3 nucleotides: TGTGCCAGCAGCCCGAGCATGGGCAGTCAAGAGACCCAGTACTTC. Combining the CDR3 with reference TRBV7-9 and TRBJ2-5 gives the whole variable domain DTGVSQNPRHKITKRGQNVTFRCDPISEHNRLYWYRQTLGQGPEFLTYFQNEAQLEKSRLLSDRFSAERPKGSFSTLEIQRTEQGDSAMYLCASSPSMGSQETQYFGPGTRLLVL.

The CDR3 here is CASSLDGGRETQYF. DNA of the CDR3: TGTGCCAGCAGCTTGGATGGGGGGCGAGAGACCCAGTACTTC. The V call is TRBV7-9, the J call TRBJ2-5; D is possibly TRBD1 or TRBD2 (6 bases each). This CDR3 has 14 amino acids. Germline V lookup: CDR1 SEHNR, CDR2 FQNEAQ (reference sequence). Between the trimmed V and J ends, which lost 3 bases and 4 bases, there was a span of 12 bases.